Sequencing of this TCR beta chain was carried out in a study of response to subunit inactivated influenza vaccine. Via MiXCR, TCRdb re-called the RT-PCR reads, giving one row per CDR3 protein. The repertoire holds about 540,000 distinct CDR3 sequences, with 14% as singletons. The CDR3 is 12 residues long. Germline V gene lookup returns CDR1 SGHRS and CDR2 YFSETQ. Findings and caveats of the study: Authors suggested seasonal influenza vaccinations each recruit few new T cells.

In this sample, this clonotype turned up a few times. Antigen unknown. This may be a read error: a much more frequent sequence differs by one nucleotide. The clonotype comes from a man between 50 and 59 years old who received an inactivated influenza vaccine. V gene TRBV5-1 combines with J gene TRBJ2-7; a weak D match, TRBD1 (6 bases). The sequencing used PBMCs from blood, collected 11 to 12 days after vaccination. CDR3 sequence (DNA): TGCGCCAGCAGCTTCAGGGGAGACGAGCAGCACTTC. This sequence encodes CASSFRGDEQHF.